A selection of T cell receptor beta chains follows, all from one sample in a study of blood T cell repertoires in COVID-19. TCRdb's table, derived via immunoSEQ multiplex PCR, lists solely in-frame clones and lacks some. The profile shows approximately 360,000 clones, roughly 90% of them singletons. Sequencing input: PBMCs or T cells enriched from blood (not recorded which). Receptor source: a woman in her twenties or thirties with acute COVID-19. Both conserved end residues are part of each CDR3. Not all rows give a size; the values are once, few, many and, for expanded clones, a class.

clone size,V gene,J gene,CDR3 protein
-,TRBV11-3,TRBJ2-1,CASSPGGHEQFF
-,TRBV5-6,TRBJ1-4,CASSLGTGRANEKLFF
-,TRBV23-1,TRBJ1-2,CASSPRLVKTGYTF
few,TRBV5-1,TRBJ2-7,CASSLGTPTRYEQYF
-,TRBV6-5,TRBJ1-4,CASSYGTGWKKLFF
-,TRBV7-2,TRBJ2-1,CASSTGVKQEQFF
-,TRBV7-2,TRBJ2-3,CASSAQRGGLDTQYF
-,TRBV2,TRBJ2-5,CASSELQETQYF
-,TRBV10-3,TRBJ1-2,CAISPKRGALYGYTF
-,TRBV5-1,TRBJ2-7,CASRSGQSYEQYF
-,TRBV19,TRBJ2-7,CASRAGTGRSGSYEQYF
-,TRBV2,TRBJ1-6,CASTRVQNSPLHF
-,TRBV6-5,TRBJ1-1,CASMGQLNTEAFF
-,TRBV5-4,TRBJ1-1,CASSPSITNTEAFF
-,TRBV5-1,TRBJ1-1,CASSLNRGTAEAFF
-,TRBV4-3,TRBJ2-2,CASSQDVSSGELFF
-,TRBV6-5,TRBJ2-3,CASSPPPSTDTQYF
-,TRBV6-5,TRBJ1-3,CASSYDRNPSGNTIYF
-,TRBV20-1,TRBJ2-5,CSASLAGGQETQYF
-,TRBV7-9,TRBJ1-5,CASSLEGSRNNQPQHF
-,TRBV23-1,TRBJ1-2,CASSHRDSLHATF
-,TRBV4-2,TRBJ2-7,CASSQVSSYEQYF
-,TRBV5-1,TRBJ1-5,CASTSVGDREEPQHF
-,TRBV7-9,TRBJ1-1,CASSPNPRGLDTEAFF
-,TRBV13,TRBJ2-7,CASSRGQLHYEQYF
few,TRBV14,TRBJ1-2,CASSQGGGRYGYTF
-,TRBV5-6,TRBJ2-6,CASTFPGSSFSGANVLTF
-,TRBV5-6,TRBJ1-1,CASSTTGTDTEAFF
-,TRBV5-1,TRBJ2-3,CASSQPQAGAPTQYF
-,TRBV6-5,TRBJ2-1,CASRGLAGHNEQFF
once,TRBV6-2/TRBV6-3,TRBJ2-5,CASSRTGTETQYF
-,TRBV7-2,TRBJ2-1,CASSQRGFSYNEQFF
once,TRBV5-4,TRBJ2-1,CASRPGQGAYNEQFF
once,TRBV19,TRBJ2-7,CASSRTQGSSYEQYF
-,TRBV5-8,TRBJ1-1,CASSLNPVSTEAFF
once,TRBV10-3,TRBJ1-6,CATSTGFDSPLHF
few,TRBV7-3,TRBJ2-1,CASSTTSNNEQFF
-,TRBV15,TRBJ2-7,CATSRDPLNEQYF
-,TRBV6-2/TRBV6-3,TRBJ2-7,CASSYVRLAGAYEQYF
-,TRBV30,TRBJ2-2,CAWSGLAGGQDTGELFF